This TCR beta chain was identified during a study of T cells in Graves' hyperthyroidism and ophthalmopathy (dated by TCRdb to the late 2010s). A note on the overall study: Peripheral blood was sampled at the time of initial diagnosis, prior to any treatment. TCR V-J signatures able to tell the groups apart were searched for in a discovery cohort of about a hundred patients, of whom more than 40 had Graves' ophthalmopathy and 57 had stable Graves' hyperthyroidism. Prospective prediction of ophthalmopathy was tested in an independent validation cohort of about 19 hyperthyroidism patients and 15 to 17 patients who later progressed to ophthalmopathy. The 90 to 100 discovery patients were randomly divided into training and test sets at a 7:3 ratio. In over five Graves' hyperthyroidism patients, the study also compared T-cell repertoires from thyroid tissue with T-cell repertoires from blood. After sampling, hyperthyroidism patients received methimazole starting at 30 mg daily, and ophthalmopathy patients received high-dose intravenous methylprednisolone. The paper describes TCR Vbeta CDR3 sequencing of around 140 peripheral blood samples, made up of 43 ophthalmopathy patients, 70 to 75 hyperthyroidism patients and roughly 17 progressor patients.

Moderately to severely active disease, a Clinical Activity Score of at least 3, a NOSPECS grade of at least 4, and a duration under 3 months were present in ophthalmopathy patients. The study excluded patients with uncontrolled infections, other autoimmune diseases, pregnancy or lactation. Diagnoses relied on clinical symptoms, serum thyroxine and TRAb, thyroid ultrasound and orbital computed tomography. PBMCs were separated from roughly 10 ml of fresh peripheral blood using Ficoll-Paque density gradient centrifugation. Total RNA was extracted with Trizol reagent, and quality was checked on an Agilent 2100 Bioanalyzer. TCR beta CDR3 regions were amplified from RNA transcripts. The TCR CDR3 was subjected to a first round of RT-PCR using the HTBI primer set and the Qiagen OneStep RT-PCR kit. The libraries were constructed in a second round of multiplex PCR and then size-selected and purified. Sequencing of the libraries was done on an Illumina HiSeq2000 using paired-end 100 bp reads. For the original study's pipeline: SOAPnuke was used to process the raw data, removing reads that contained adapters or uncalled bases, had a mean Phred below 15, or lacked an exact match to the constant primer or identifier. COPE v1.2.5 was used to merge the high-quality paired reads, and each unique nucleotide sequence was defined as a clonotype. Clonotypes were aligned to IMGT TRBV, TRBD and TRBJ reference segments using MiTCR v1.1. The analysis included only V-J combinations with a frequency above 0.0001, which together covered over 98% of the repertoires. The TCS score was defined as F50 (clonal expansion) divided by E x V (chaos), with BLOSUM62-based TCRdist calculated between CDR3 peptides within each V-J. Welch's t-statistics and random forest reduced 450 to 600 V-J features to 13, which were used in a naive Bayes classifier (R e1071). The public reads were reanalyzed by TCRdb: fastp trimming at Q25, MiXCR alignment, in-frame beta chains only. Every distinct CDR3 protein forms one entry, paired with its most common genes and DNA. What appears here as the V and J calls and clone size reflects TCRdb's work, not the paper's. The sample table lists about 300,000 distinct CDR3 sequences, around 19% of them with a count of one. The ten largest clones represent roughly 39% of the sample.

The study at large found these results: A 13 V-J signature model separated ophthalmopathy from stable hyperthyroidism, with just over 85% sensitivity and 81.08% specificity in cross-validation and 80%/75% in testing. No statistical method was used to fix the sample size in advance, and group allocation was not hidden from the investigators. In validation, the model predicted progression to ophthalmopathy with over 65% sensitivity and over 72% specificity, a median of around six months before onset. Most expanded thyroid clonotypes (frequency above 0.001) were also detected in blood, a finding suggesting that blood repertoires may reflect thyroid immune responses.

This clonotype was seen a few times. The target of this receptor is not known. The input lacks base qualities; no much larger clone sits a single base away. The germline V gene provides CDR1 MNHNS and CDR2 SASEGT. There are 14 amino acids in the CDR3, from cysteine to phenylalanine inclusive. Only the CDR3 DNA stays, 42 bases, in frame from base 1. V is trimmed back by 3 bases and J by 5 bases, and the junction contains 4 bases that no gene match accounts for. The sequence was collected from a man in his forties or fifties with Graves' ophthalmopathy. The sample taken for sequencing was blood. The sequence is built from TRBV6-1 and TRBJ2-1; 7 central bases correspond to TRBD2. Read as DNA, the sequence is TGTGCCAGCAGTGACACTAGCGTAGACAATGAGCAGTTCTTC. It encodes CASSDTSVDNEQFF.